This T cell receptor (beta chain) was retrieved from a study of cytomegalovirus exposure and HLA in healthy donors. Study overall: An earlier analysis identified some 110 million unique TCR beta sequences in some 180 million T cells.

As regards this clone: Antigen unknown.

Primers included in the PCR were 60 Vbeta and 13 Jbeta primers. Only in-frame clones appear in the TCRdb table, and some are missing; sequencing was by immunoSEQ multiplex PCR. Its table records just over 50,000 clones. CDR3 length: 16 residues. The V and J ends lost 2 bases and 2 bases, in that order; junction bases with no gene match: 7. The germline CDR1 and CDR2 sequences are MNHEY and SVGAGI. Findings of the study overall: Fewer N-insertions than the approximately 610-donor mean were reportedly shown by an Asian-associated ancestry cluster in a later analysis. Highest at DRB1 and lowest at HLA-C, TCR association rates differed among HLA loci in a later analysis. Previously analyzed data showed that most TCR beta V segments were productive at a frequency of about 90% or about 30%.

This sequence joins TRBV6-5 and TRBJ1-2; TRBD1 agrees at 8 bases. The sequence was collected from a woman aged 55-70 years in good health and CMV-seropositive. The sequencing sample was made of PBMCs. CDR3 in amino acids: CASSYQRQGSNYGYTF. The CDR3 DNA follows: TGTGCCAGCAGTTACCAGCGACAGGGGTCCAACTATGGCTACACCTTC.